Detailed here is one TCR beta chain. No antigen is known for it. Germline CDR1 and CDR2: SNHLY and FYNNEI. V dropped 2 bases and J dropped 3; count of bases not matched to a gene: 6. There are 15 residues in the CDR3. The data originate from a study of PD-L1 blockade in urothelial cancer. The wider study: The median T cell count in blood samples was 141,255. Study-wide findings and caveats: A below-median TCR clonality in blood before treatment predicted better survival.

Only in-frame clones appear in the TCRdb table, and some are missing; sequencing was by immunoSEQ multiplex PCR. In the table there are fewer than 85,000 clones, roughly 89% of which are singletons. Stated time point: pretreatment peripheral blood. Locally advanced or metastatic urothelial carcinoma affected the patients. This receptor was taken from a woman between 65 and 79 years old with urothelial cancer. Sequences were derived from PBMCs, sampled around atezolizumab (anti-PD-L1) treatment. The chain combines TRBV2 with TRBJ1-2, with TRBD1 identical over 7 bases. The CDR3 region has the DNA TGTGCCAGCAGTGAAAAGGAGGGGGCCTACTATGGCTACACCTTC. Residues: CASSEKEGAYYGYTF.